This TCR beta chain was recorded in a study of blood T cell repertoires in COVID-19 (TCRdb year 2020). Regarding the study in general: Samples covering the acute and convalescent phases of COVID-19 were provided by collaborators in the United States, Italy and Spain. The prospective study material was composed of cDNA or gDNA derived from T cells, B-cell-depleted T cells, or PBMCs. The dataset comprised deeply sampled blood TCRbeta repertoires from subjects exposed to, actively infected with, or recovered from COVID-19. A freely available public database, intended as a resource for researchers studying the immune response to SARS-CoV-2, is where the repertoires were released. Samples were obtained from the ongoing ImmuneRACE study (first 160 participants) and from some 1,200 subjects provided by 6 global collaborators. The sample metadata nearly always contained a de-identified subject ID, COVID-19 status, age in years and sex. Where available, HLA class I and class II types were obtained from metadata supplied by the sample provider rather than from assay-based typing.

At one collaborating source in Seattle, patients were enrolled during active infection and were followed longitudinally through the course of disease. The collaborating institutions used their own protocols to collect whole blood in K2EDTA tubes. For TCRbeta analysis, collaborators shipped samples in one of three forms: frozen whole blood, isolated PBMCs, or DNA extracted from either of those sample types. TCRbeta CDR3 regions were amplified from genomic DNA using the immunoSEQ Assay, a bias-controlled multiplex PCR. Per the source publication's procedure: The number of nucleated cells in each sample was estimated by amplification of reference gene primers within the assay. To quantify the absolute abundance of each unique TCRbeta CDR3 rearrangement, sequence reads were collapsed and filtered. For each sample, productive Simpson clonality was calculated as the square root of Simpson's diversity index across productive rearrangements. TCRdb stores this immuneACCESS table with in-frame sequences only. Part of the clones is absent; in the studies checked, under half of the shortfall reflects unresolved V genes, and no reason is known for the rest. From that table come the V and J calls and clone size; the DNA was used to work out D and trimming. Counted in this sample were under 550,000 clones; approximately 90% of them appeared once. Jointly, the top ten make up 0.8% to 1% of the sample.

Study-wide conclusions, independent of this receptor: How much clinical and demographic metadata was included differed by source and by participant, and the metadata was provided uncurated.

Of note for this clone: Its antigen is unknown. No base-level quality is on record; no much larger clone is a single base apart.

V loses 2 bases, J loses 0 bases, and the germline ends lie 7 bases apart. From the cysteine up to the phenylalanine, the CDR3 has a length of 14 residues. Only the CDR3 portion is preserved as DNA: 42 bases, with reading frame beginning at the first base. Via the germline V gene, CDR1 is SGHRS and CDR2 YFSETQ. The sequence came from a man younger than 35 with COVID-19, enrolled during active disease. Material for sequencing was peripheral blood. The chain is encoded by TRBV5-1 joined to TRBJ2-3; no D gene can be assigned with confidence. The CDR3 region: CASSLEVSTDTQYF. DNA sequence: TGCGCCAGCAGCTTAGAGGTTAGCACAGATACGCAGTATTTT.